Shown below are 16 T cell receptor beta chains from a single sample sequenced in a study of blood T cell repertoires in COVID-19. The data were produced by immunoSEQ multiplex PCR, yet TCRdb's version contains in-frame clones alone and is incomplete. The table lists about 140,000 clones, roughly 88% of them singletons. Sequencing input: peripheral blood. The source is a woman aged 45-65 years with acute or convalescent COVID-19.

This CDR3 reads CASSLERQQNQPQHF. CDR3 coding DNA: TGTGCCAGCAGCTTGGAGCGACAGCAAAATCAGCCCCAGCATTTT. J is TRBJ1-5 and V is TRBV5-5; the D gene is possibly TRBD1 (5 bases). The V and J ends lost 0 bases and 4 bases respectively, with 11 bases between them. The germline V gene encodes CDR1 SGHKS and CDR2 YYEKEE (reference sequence). The length of the CDR3 is 15 residues.

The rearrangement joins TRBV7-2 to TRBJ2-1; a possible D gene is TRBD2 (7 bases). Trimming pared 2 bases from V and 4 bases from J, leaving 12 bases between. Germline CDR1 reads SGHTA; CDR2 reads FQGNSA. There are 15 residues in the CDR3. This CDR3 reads CASSLWGGPYNEQFF. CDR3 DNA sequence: TGTGCCAGCAGCTTATGGGGGGGCCCATACAATGAGCAGTTCTTC.

For the CDR3, the DNA is TGCGCCAGCAGCTCGGTCGGGGACAGCCAAGAGACCCAGTACTTC. Its protein product is CASSSVGDSQETQYF. The V and J genes are TRBV5-1 and TRBJ2-5, with 7 bases that match TRBD1. The CDR3 contains 15 residues. Germline CDR1 SGHRS, CDR2 YFSETQ. The V segment lost 3 bases and the J segment 1 base; nucleotides outside the gene matches: 6. Supplemented by reference TRBV5-1 and TRBJ2-5, the full variable domain reads KAGVTQTPRYLIKTRGQQVTLSCSPISGHRSVSWYQQTPGQGLQFLFEYFSETQRNKGNFPGRFSGRQFSNSRSEMNVSTLELGDSALYLCASSSVGDSQETQYFGPGTRLLVL.

The CDR3 region is CAQRGNNSPLHF. As DNA, the CDR3 is TGTGCCCAACGGGGAAATAATTCACCCCTCCACTTT. The gene calls are TRBV2 and TRBJ1-6; D not resolved. The germline CDR1 and CDR2 sequences are SNHLY and FYNNEI. The V gene lost 11 bases and the J gene lost 5 bases, with 10 bases spanning the gap. The CDR3 extends over 12 amino acids.

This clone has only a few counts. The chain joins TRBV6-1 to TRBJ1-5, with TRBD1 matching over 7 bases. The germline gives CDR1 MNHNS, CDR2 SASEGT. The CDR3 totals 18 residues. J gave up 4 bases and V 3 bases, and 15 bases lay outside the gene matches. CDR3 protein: CASSEKYRGAGTNQPQHF. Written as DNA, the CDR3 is TGTGCCAGCAGTGAGAAATACAGGGGCGCGGGGACTAATCAGCCCCAGCATTTT.

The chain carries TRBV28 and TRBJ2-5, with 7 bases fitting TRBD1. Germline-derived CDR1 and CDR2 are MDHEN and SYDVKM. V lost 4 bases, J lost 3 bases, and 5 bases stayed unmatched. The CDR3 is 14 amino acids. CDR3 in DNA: TGTGCCAGCAGTTCCCACCAGGGGGAAGAGACCCAGTACTTC. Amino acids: CASSSHQGEETQYF.

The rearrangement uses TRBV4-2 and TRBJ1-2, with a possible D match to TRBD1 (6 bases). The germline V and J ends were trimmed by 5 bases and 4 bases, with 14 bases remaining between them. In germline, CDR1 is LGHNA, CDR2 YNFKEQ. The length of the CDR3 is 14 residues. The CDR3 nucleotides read TGTGCCAGCAGCGGGGGGGGCGACCCCTATGGCTACACCTTC. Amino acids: CASSGGGDPYGYTF.

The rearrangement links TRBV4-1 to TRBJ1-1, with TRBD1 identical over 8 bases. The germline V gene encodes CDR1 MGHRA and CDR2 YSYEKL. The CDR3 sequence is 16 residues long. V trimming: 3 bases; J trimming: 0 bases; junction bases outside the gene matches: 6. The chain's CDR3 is CASSHLMGQVNTEAFF. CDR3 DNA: TGCGCCAGCAGCCATCTGATGGGACAGGTGAACACTGAAGCTTTCTTT.

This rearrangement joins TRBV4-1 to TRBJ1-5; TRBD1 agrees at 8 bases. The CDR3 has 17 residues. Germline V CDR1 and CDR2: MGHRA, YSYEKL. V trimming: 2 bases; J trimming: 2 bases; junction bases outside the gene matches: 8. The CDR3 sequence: CASSQQGAPIGNQPQHF. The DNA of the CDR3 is TGCGCCAGCAGCCAACAGGGGGCCCCCATTGGCAATCAGCCCCAGCATTTT.

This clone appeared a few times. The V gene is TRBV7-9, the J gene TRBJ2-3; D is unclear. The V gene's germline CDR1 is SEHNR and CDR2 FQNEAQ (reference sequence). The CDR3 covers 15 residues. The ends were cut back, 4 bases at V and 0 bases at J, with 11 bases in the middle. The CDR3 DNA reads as TGTGCCAGCAGCTCCCCCGCGGTTAGCACAGATACGCAGTATTTT. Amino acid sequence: CASSSPAVSTDTQYF.

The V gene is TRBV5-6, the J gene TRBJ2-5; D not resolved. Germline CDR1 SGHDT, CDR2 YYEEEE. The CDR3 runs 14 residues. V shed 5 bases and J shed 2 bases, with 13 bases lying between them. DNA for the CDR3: TGTGCCAGCAGTTATCCCGACTTACAAGAGACCCAGTACTTC. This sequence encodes CASSYPDLQETQYF. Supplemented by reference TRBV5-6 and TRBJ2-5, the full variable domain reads DAGVTQSPTHLIKTRGQQVTLRCSPKSGHDTVSWYQQALGQGPQFIFQYYEEEERQRGNFPDRFSGHQFPNYSSELNVNALLLGDSALYLCASSYPDLQETQYFGPGTRLLVL.

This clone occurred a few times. CDR3 bases: TGTGCCAGCAGCCAGCGGGGAAGGGACACTGAAGCTTTCTTT. It codes for CASSQRGRDTEAFF. The chain combines TRBV3-1 (or the pseudogene TRBV3-2) with TRBJ1-1; D remains unclear. Trimming removed 3 bases at V and 3 bases at J, with 11 bases between. The CDR3 has 14 amino acids. The germline V gene encodes CDR1 LGHDT and CDR2 YNNKEL (reference sequence).

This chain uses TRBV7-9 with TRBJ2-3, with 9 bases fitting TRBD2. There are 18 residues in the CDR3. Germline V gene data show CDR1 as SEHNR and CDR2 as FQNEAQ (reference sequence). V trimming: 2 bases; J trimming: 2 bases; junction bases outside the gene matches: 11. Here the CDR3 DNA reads TGTGCCAGCAGCTTACCCGGTGGTAGCGGGAGATCCACAGATACGCAGTATTTT. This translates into CASSLPGGSGRSTDTQYF.

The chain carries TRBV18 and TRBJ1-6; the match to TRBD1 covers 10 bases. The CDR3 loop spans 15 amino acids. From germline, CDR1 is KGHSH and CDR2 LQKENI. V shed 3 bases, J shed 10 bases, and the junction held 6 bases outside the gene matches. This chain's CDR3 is CASSPNVDRGSPLHF. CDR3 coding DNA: TGTGCCAGCTCACCGAACGTGGACAGGGGGTCACCCCTCCACTTT.

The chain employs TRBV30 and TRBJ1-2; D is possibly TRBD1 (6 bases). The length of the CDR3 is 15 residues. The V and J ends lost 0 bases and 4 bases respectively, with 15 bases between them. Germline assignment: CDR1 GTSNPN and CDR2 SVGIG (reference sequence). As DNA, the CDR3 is TGTGCCTGGAGTGTAATGGGGGGGGCAACCTATGGCTACACCTTC. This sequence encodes CAWSVMGGATYGYTF. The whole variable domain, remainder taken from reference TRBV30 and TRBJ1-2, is SQTIHQWPATLVQPVGSPLSLECTVEGTSNPNLYWYRQAAGRGLQLLFYSVGIGQISSEVPQNLSASRPQDRQFILSSKKLLLSDSGFYLCAWSVMGGATYGYTFGSGTRLTVV.

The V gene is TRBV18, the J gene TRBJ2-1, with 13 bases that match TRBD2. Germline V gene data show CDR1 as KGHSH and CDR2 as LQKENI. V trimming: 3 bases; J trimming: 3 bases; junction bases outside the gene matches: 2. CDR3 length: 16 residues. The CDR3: CASSPGTSGVYNEQFF. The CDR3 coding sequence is TGTGCCAGCTCACCGGGGACTAGCGGGGTCTACAATGAGCAGTTCTTC. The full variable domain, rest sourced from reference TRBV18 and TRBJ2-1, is NAGVMQNPRHLVRRRGQEARLRCSPMKGHSHVYWYRQLPEEGLKFMVYLQKENIIDESGMPKERFSAEFPKEGPSILRIQQVVRGDSAAYFCASSPGTSGVYNEQFFGPGTRLTVL.